One and the same sample provided the 21 T cell receptor beta chains below, sequenced in a study of regulatory T cells in long-lasting Graves disease. Specified time point: newly diagnosed GD, antithyroid drugs for less than 3 months. The authors made the TCR library using RNA they extracted from PBMCs. Researchers made TCR beta libraries by using iRepertoire HTBI primers and running Arm-PCR on CDR3 regions. One entry per CDR3 protein results from TCRdb running MiXCR on the multiplex PCR reads. The repertoire consists of 520,000 or so distinct CDR3 sequences, with more than 10% occurring once and the leading ten covering around 10%. These same data were also listed under a study on T cells in Graves' hyperthyroidism and ophthalmopathy.

The specimen comprised peripheral blood mononuclear cells (PBMCs), sampled at new diagnosis, from a patient treated with antithyroid drugs. These TCRs come from a woman between 25 and 40 years old with Graves disease.

Many counts were recorded for this clonotype. The rearrangement joins TRBV7-2 to TRBJ2-7; the match to TRBD1 covers 7 bases. The CDR3 has 14 residues. From germline, CDR1 is SGHTA and CDR2 FQGNSA. Trimming removed 4 bases from V and 5 bases from J; junction bases left unmatched: 8. The CDR3 spells CASSSNRGHNEQYF. CDR3 coding DNA: TGTGCCAGCAGCTCCAACAGGGGACACAACGAGCAGTACTTC.

This clonotype has ten or more counts. The chain is built from TRBV28 and TRBJ2-5, with 13 bases that match TRBD2. Per germline, CDR1 MDHEN and CDR2 SYDVKM. The CDR3 spans 16 residues. V dropped 5 bases and J dropped 3; count of bases not matched to a gene: 6. CDR3 sequence reads: CASSLHTSGREETQYF. The CDR3 nucleotides read TGTGCCAGCAGTCTGCACACTAGCGGGAGGGAAGAGACCCAGTACTTC.

This clonotype showed up many times. The CDR3 DNA reads as TGTGCCAGCTCACCACGGACAGGAGCTCTTGGGGGCACTGAAGCTTTCTTT. It specifies CASSPRTGALGGTEAFF. J is TRBJ1-1 and V is TRBV18; 7 nucleotides align to TRBD1. J gave up 4 bases and V 1 base, and 12 bases lay outside the gene matches. Germline V gives CDR1 KGHSH, CDR2 LQKENI. This CDR3 has 17 residues.

The rearrangement uses TRBV2 and TRBJ2-7, with a weak D call TRBD1 (6 bases). The CDR3 totals 13 residues. The germline V gene has CDR1 SNHLY and CDR2 FYNNEI. V lost 3 bases and J lost 5, with 11 bases in between. CDR3 amino acids: CASSDRDNHEQYV. In DNA form, the CDR3 reads TGTGCCAGCAGTGACCGGGACAACCACGAGCAGTACGTC.

This clonotype was detected only a few times. The CDR3 sequence: CASSIRGVGPEAFF. For the CDR3, the DNA is TGTGCCAGTAGTATAAGGGGCGTTGGCCCTGAAGCTTTCTTT. This rearrangement joins TRBV19 to TRBJ1-1, with D tentatively TRBD1 (5 bases). The CDR3 contains 14 residues. Per the germline V gene, CDR1 is LNHDA and CDR2 is SQIVND (reference sequence). Trimming took off 2 bases at V and 6 bases at J, with 13 bases between the two ends. Full variable domain (remainder filled in from reference TRBV19 and TRBJ1-1): DGGITQSPKYLFRKEGQNVTLSCEQNLNHDAMYWYRQDPGQGLRLIYYSQIVNDFQKGDIAEGYSVSREKKESFPLTVTSAQKNPTAFYLCASSIRGVGPEAFFGQGTRLTVV.

This clonotype was observed a few times. The J gene is TRBJ2-1, the V gene TRBV4-3; no reliable D call. The V gene's germline CDR1 is LGHNA and CDR2 YSLEER. The germline V and J ends were trimmed by 0 bases and 9 bases, with 9 bases remaining between them. The length of the CDR3 is 13 residues. CDR3 protein: CASSQDSVGEQFF. For the CDR3, the DNA is TGCGCCAGCAGCCAAGATTCGGTTGGTGAGCAGTTCTTC.

The genes are TRBV29-1 and TRBJ2-1; tentative D call: TRBD2 (5 bases). The ends were cut back, 7 bases at V and 2 bases at J, with 12 bases in the middle. The germline CDR1 and CDR2 sequences are SQVTM and ANQGSEA. There are 13 residues in the CDR3. The CDR3 nucleotides read TGCAGCGGGAGGCAGCATCCCTACAATGAGCAGTTCTTC. Translating gives CSGRQHPYNEQFF.

The table lists this clonotype with many counts. The chain uses TRBV20-1 and TRBJ2-5; 8 nucleotides line up with TRBD2. The CDR3 loop spans 15 amino acids. Germline V gene data show CDR1 as DFQATT and CDR2 as SNEGSKA (reference sequence). J gave up 9 bases and V 5 bases, and 17 bases lay outside the gene matches. CDR3 in amino acids: CSAGARREGEGAQYF. Here the CDR3 DNA reads TGCAGTGCTGGGGCACGCCGGGAGGGTGAGGGTGCCCAGTACTTC.

This clonotype appeared a few times. This chain connects TRBV19 to TRBJ2-3; 13 bases agree with TRBD2. The germline gives CDR1 LNHDA, CDR2 SQIVND (reference sequence). The CDR3 loop spans 16 amino acids. After removal of 5 bases from V and 3 bases from J, the junction contained 5 bases not matched to a gene. This chain's CDR3 is CASSQLGLAGTDTQYF. The DNA of the CDR3 is TGTGCCAGTAGTCAATTGGGACTAGCGGGGACAGATACGCAGTATTTT.

The chain uses TRBV7-2 and TRBJ2-7; 9 bases agree with TRBD2. Trimming took 4 bases from V and 12 from J; bases not matched to a gene: 16. The CDR3 is 15 residues long. CDR1 and CDR2 from the germline V gene are SGHTA and FQGNSA. The CDR3 bases are TGTGCCAGCAGCTCTATAGCGGGAGAACTATACATGGGGTACTTC. It translates to CASSSIAGELYMGYF.

As to this clonotype: A far larger clone is off by one base, so a read error is likely. The V and J genes are TRBV12-3 or TRBV12-4 and TRBJ2-7, with TRBD2 matching 11 bases. CDR3 length: 16 amino acids. Losses at the gene ends were 7 bases for V and 5 bases for J; bases not matched to a gene: 13. CDR3 in amino acids: CASNVPTSGSRDEQYF. The CDR3 DNA is TGTGCCAGCAATGTCCCCACTAGCGGGAGTCGGGACGAGCAGTACTTC.

This clonotype occurred many times. The chain couples TRBV7-2 to TRBJ2-3, with D tentatively TRBD1 (5 bases). The germline V and J ends were trimmed by 1 base and 5 bases, with 13 bases remaining between them. Germline lookup yields CDR1 SGHTA and CDR2 FQGNSA. CDR3 length: 15 residues. The CDR3: CASSLVSGARDTQYF. The CDR3 coding sequence is TGTGCCAGCAGCTTAGTCTCTGGGGCGCGAGATACGCAGTATTTT.

The sample holds many counts of this clonotype. This chain links TRBV9 with TRBJ2-7; D may be TRBD2 (5 bases). Per germline, CDR1 SGDLS and CDR2 YYNGEE. V gave up 0 bases and J gave up 1 base, with 11 bases separating them. The CDR3 has 15 amino acids. In nucleotides, the CDR3 is TGTGCCAGCAGCGTAGGTCCAGCGGCTTCCTACGAGCAGTACTTC. Residues: CASSVGPAASYEQYF.

The CDR3 DNA is TGTGCCAGTCTGGAGGGCGGACAAGAGACCCAGTACTTC. This sequence encodes CASLEGGQETQYF. The J gene is TRBJ2-5, the V gene TRBV12-3 or TRBV12-4; D is perhaps TRBD2 (6 bases). The V and J ends lost 9 bases and 2 bases respectively, with 13 bases between them. CDR3 length: 13 amino acids.

This clonotype was detected many times. The germline gene is not matched at one end of the junction; a read error may be the cause. Written as DNA, the CDR3 is TGTGCCAGCAGCGTTTCTAGCGGGAGCTACAATGAGCAGTTCTTC. Translated, it gives CASSVSSGSYNEQFF. The V and J genes are TRBV5-1 and TRBJ2-1; 10 nucleotides align to TRBD2. Germline values: CDR1 SGHRS, CDR2 YFSETQ. This CDR3 contains 15 residues.

At least ten counts were recorded for this clonotype. J is TRBJ2-1 and V is TRBV2; TRBD2 matches 10 bases. J was trimmed by 0 bases and V by 3 bases; bases with no gene match: 5. There are 17 residues in the CDR3. Germline CDR1 is SNHLY and CDR2 is FYNNEI. As DNA, the CDR3 is TGTGCCAGCAGTGATTTAGCGGGAGGCGTCTCCTACAATGAGCAGTTCTTC. Its protein product is CASSDLAGGVSYNEQFF.

The chain joins TRBV19 to TRBJ2-7; TRBD2 matches 9 bases. Trimming removed 6 bases from V and 5 bases from J; junction bases left unmatched: 11. Per the germline V gene, CDR1 is LNHDA and CDR2 is SQIVND (reference sequence). The CDR3 length is 15 residues. This CDR3 is CASSADRGTSHEQYF. CDR3 DNA: TGTGCCAGTAGCGCCGACCGAGGGACTAGCCACGAGCAGTACTTC.

V and J are TRBV20-1 and TRBJ2-3, with a possible D match to TRBD1 (5 bases). CDR3 length equals 14 residues. V was pared by 4 bases and J by 2 bases, with 13 bases between. Germline V CDR1 and CDR2: DFQATT, SNEGSKA (reference sequence). The CDR3 spells CSATSWGFTDTQYF. For the CDR3, the DNA is TGCAGTGCTACCTCATGGGGCTTCACAGATACGCAGTATTTT.

The V and J genes are TRBV30 and TRBJ2-7; D perhaps matches TRBD2 (6 bases). The CDR3 loop spans 13 amino acids. V lost 6 bases, J lost 0 bases, and 12 bases lay in between. CDR1 is GTSNPN and CDR2 is SVGIG in the germline V gene (reference sequence). CDR3 region: CACARGNSYEQYF. The CDR3 bases are TGTGCCTGCGCGCGGGGAAACTCCTACGAGCAGTACTTC.

Details on this clonotype: A clone one base away is much larger, so this may be a read error. This is likely a read error, given that the CDR3 carries no conserved phenylalanine or tryptophan at its end. V gene TRBV11-1 combines with J gene TRBJ2-1, with 10 nucleotides matching TRBD2. The CDR3 sequence is 15 residues long. Trimming cost V 5 bases and J 3 bases; bases outside gene matches: 4. Germline values: CDR1 SGHAT, CDR2 FQDESV (reference sequence). In DNA form, the CDR3 reads TGTGCCAGCAGCCTCTGGACTAGCGGCTACAATGAGCAGTTCTTA. It specifies CASSLWTSGYNEQFL.

This clonotype was detected ten times or more. The chain has TRBV2 and TRBJ1-6; a weak D match, TRBD1 (5 bases). The V end was cut by 6 bases, the J end by 7 bases, with 13 bases between. CDR1 and CDR2 from the germline V gene are SNHLY and FYNNEI. CDR3 length equals 14 residues. CDR3 DNA sequence: TGTGCCAGCAGCGCAGGGTTTACAAATTCACCCCTCCACTTT. As protein: CASSAGFTNSPLHF.